Sequencing of this T cell receptor (beta chain) was carried out in a study of blood T cell repertoires in COVID-19. This table comes from immunoSEQ multiplex PCR, and its TCRdb copy is limited to in-frame clones, with some not included. The sample holds about 98,000 clones, 70% to 85% seen once. V lost 3 bases, J lost 1 base, and 9 bases lay in between. The CDR3 runs 14 residues. The V gene's germline CDR1 is LNHDA and CDR2 SQIVND (reference sequence). The chain uses TRBV19 and TRBJ1-1; D not resolved. Sequenced material: peripheral blood. This sequence was found in a man in his 70s with active or convalescent COVID-19. CDR3 coding DNA: TGTGCCAGTAGTATTTATACGGGGAACACTGAAGCTTTCTTT. Protein sequence: CASSIYTGNTEAFF.